These T cell receptor beta chains were read from a single sample in a study of CD8 T cells in Susac syndrome. TCRdb re-called the immunoSEQ multiplex PCR reads with MiXCR, one entry per CDR3 protein. This table has about 300,000 distinct CDR3 sequences, approximately 85% appearing once. What was sequenced was CD8+ T cells from PBMCs. The receptors stem from a human donor with multiple sclerosis. Both conserved end residues are part of each CDR3. D genes are given only for firm matches. Size tells how often a clone was seen (once, few, many) or the class of an expanded clone, and some rows leave it out.

cdr3_aa	cdr3_nt	d_call	clone_size	v_call	j_call
CASRSGQVLTYEQYF	TGTGCCAGCAGATCCGGACAGGTGCTAACCTACGAGCAGTACTTC	TRBD1	.	TRBV28	TRBJ2-7
CASRREGRYNEQFF	TGTGCCAGTAGAAGGGAGGGCCGCTACAATGAGCAGTTCTTC	TRBD2	.	TRBV19	TRBJ2-1
CSVETGGADTIHF	TGCAGCGTCGAGACAGGGGGCGCAGACACCATACATTTT	TRBD1	.	TRBV29-1	TRBJ1-3
CASSLGTSGEGEQFF	TGTGCCAGCAGTTTAGGGACTAGCGGGGAAGGGGAGCAGTTCTTC	TRBD2	.	TRBV27	TRBJ2-1
CASSPLLGVDTEAFF	TGTGCCAGCAGTCCCCTCCTGGGGGTGGACACTGAAGCTTTCTTT	.	.	TRBV27	TRBJ1-1
CASSSSGNGEQFF	TGTGCCAGCAGCTCTAGCGGGAACGGTGAGCAGTTCTTC	TRBD2	.	TRBV11-2	TRBJ2-1
CASSDGLAGTSYEQYF	TGTGCCAGCAGTGACGGACTAGCGGGGACTTCCTACGAGCAGTACTTC	TRBD2	.	TRBV2	TRBJ2-7
CSARTSGRAGETQYF	TGCAGTGCGCGGACTAGCGGGAGGGCCGGGGAGACCCAGTACTTC	TRBD2	.	TRBV20-1	TRBJ2-5
CASSIQVLGDNEQFF	TGTGCCAGCAGTATACAGGTATTGGGGGACAATGAGCAGTTCTTC	.	.	TRBV27	TRBJ2-1
CASSSQRTGVTGELFF	TGTGCCAGCAGCTCACAAAGGACAGGGGTCACCGGGGAGCTGTTTTTT	TRBD1	.	TRBV28	TRBJ2-2
CASSYSSGMHPGKLFF	TGTGCCAGCAGTTACTCGAGTGGGATGCATCCTGGAAAACTGTTTTTT	.	.	TRBV6-5	TRBJ1-4
CSTFGSYNEQFF	TGCAGCACCTTTGGTTCCTACAATGAGCAGTTCTTC	.	few	TRBV29-1	TRBJ2-1